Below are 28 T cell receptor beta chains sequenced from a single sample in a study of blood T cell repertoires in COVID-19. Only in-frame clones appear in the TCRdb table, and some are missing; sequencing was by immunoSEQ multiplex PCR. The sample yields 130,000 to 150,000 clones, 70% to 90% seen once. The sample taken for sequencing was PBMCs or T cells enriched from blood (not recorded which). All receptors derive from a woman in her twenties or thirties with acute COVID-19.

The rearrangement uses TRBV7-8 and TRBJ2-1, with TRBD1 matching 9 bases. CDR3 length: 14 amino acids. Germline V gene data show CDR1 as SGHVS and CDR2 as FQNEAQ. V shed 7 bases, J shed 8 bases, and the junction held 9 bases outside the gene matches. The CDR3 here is CASIAEQGAHEQFF. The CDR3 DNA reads TGTGCCAGCATCGCGGAACAGGGGGCGCATGAGCAGTTCTTC.

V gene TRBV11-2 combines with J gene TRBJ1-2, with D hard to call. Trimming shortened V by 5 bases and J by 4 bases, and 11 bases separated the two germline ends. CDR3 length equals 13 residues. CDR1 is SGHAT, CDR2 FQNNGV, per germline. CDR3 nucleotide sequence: TGTGCCAGCAGCCTCAACTCGGGCTATGGCTACACCTTC. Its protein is CASSLNSGYGYTF. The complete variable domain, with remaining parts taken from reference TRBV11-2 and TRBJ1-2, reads EAGVAQSPRYKIIEKRQSVAFWCNPISGHATLYWYQQILGQGPKLLIQFQNNGVVDDSQLPKDRFSAERLKGVDSTLKIQPAKLEDSAVYLCASSLNSGYGYTFGSGTRLTVV.

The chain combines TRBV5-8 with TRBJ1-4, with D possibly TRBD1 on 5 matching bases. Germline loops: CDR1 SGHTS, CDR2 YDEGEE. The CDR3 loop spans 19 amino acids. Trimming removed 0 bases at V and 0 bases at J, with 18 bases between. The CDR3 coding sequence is TGTGCCAGCAGCTTGGGGGGAGGGACGAGAGACCCAACTAATGAAAAACTGTTTTTT. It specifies CASSLGGGTRDPTNEKLFF.

CDR3 residues: CASSHGLAGVISEQFF. The CDR3 DNA sequence: TGCGCCAGCAGCCATGGACTAGCGGGAGTGATTTCTGAGCAGTTCTTC. The chain carries TRBV5-1 and TRBJ2-1, with 13 bases matching TRBD2. V shed 4 bases, J shed 9 bases, and the junction held 10 bases outside the gene matches. Germline loops: CDR1 SGHRS, CDR2 YFSETQ. The CDR3 has 16 amino acids.

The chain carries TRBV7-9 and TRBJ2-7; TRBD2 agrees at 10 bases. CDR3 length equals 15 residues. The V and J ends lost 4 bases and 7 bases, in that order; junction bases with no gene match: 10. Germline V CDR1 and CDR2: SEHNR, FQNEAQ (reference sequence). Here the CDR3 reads CASSWGASGSLEQYF. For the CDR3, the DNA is TGTGCCAGCAGCTGGGGGGCTAGCGGGAGTTTGGAGCAGTACTTC.

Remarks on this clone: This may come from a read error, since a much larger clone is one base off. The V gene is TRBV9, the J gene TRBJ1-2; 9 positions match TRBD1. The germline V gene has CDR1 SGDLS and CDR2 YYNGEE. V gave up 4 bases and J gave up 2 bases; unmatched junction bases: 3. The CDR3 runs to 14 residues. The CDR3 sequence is CASSPGQGNYGYTF. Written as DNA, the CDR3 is TGTGCCAGCAGCCCCGGACAGGGGAACTATGGCTACACCTTC.

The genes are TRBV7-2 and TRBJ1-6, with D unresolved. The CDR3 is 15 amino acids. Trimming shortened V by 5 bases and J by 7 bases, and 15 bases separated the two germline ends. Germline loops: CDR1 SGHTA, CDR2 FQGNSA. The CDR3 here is CASSVLTGKNSPLHF. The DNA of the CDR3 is TGTGCCAGCAGCGTTTTGACGGGAAAGAATTCACCCCTCCACTTT.

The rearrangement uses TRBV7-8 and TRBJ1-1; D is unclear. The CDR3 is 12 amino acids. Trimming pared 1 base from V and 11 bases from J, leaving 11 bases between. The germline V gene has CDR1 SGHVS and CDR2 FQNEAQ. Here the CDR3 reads CASSLERGGAFF. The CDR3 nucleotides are TGTGCCAGCAGCTTAGAGAGAGGTGGGGCTTTCTTT.

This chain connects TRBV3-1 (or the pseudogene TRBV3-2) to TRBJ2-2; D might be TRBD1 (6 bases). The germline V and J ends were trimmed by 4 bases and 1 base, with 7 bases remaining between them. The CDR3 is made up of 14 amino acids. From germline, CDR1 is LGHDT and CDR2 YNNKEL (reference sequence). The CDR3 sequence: CASSPGQNTGELFF. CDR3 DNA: TGTGCCAGCAGCCCGGGACAGAACACCGGGGAGCTGTTTTTT.

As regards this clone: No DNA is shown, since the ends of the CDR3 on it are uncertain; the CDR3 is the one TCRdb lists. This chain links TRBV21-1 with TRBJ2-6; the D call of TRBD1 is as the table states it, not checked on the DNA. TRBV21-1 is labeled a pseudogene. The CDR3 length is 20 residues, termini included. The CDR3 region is CASSKVFFWAGGSGANVLTF.

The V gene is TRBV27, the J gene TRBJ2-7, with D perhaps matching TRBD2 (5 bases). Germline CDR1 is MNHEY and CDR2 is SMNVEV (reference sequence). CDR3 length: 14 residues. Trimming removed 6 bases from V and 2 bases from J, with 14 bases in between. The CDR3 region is CASSAGPGAYEQYF. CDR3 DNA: TGTGCCAGCAGCGCCGGGCCCGGGGCCTACGAGCAGTACTTC.

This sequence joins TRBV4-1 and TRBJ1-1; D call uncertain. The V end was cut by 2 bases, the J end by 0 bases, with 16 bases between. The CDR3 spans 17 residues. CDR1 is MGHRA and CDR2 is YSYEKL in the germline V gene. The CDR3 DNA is TGCGCCAGCAGCCAATTAATTAGCGGAGGCATGAACACTGAAGCTTTCTTT. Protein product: CASSQLISGGMNTEAFF.

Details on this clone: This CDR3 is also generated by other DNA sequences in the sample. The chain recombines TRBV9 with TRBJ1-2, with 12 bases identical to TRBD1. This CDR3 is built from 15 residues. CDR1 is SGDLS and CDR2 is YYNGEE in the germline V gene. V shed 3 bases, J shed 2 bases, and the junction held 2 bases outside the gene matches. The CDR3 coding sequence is TGTGCCAGCAGCGCGGGACAGGGGGCGAACTATGGCTACACCTTC. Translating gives CASSAGQGANYGYTF.

The CDR3 bases are TGTGCCAGCTCGGCCCGATCCAGCTCCTACAATGAGCAGTTCTTC. Its protein product is CASSARSSSYNEQFF. This chain connects TRBV18 to TRBJ2-1; D is uncertain. This CDR3 has 15 amino acids. V shed 6 bases and J shed 0 bases, with 12 bases lying between them. The germline V gene encodes CDR1 KGHSH and CDR2 LQKENI.

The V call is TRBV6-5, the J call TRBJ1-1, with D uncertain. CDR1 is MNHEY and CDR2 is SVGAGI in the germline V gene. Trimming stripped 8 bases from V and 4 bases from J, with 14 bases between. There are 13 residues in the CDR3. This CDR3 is CASRGIRVTEAFF. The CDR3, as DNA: TGTGCCAGCCGGGGAATCCGGGTCACTGAAGCTTTCTTT.

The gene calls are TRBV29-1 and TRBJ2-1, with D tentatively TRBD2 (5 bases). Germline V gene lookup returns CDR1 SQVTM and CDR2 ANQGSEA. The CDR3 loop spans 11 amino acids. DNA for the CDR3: TGCACCGTCGGCGGGCAGGCCCCACAGTTCTTC. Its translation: CTVGGQAPQFF.

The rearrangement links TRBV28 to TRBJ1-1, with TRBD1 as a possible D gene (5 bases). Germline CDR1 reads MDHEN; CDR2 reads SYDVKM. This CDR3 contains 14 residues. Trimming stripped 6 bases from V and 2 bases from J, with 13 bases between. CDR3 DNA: TGTGCCAGCAGGTGGAGGGGAGTCAACACTGAAGCTTTCTTT. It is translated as CASRWRGVNTEAFF.

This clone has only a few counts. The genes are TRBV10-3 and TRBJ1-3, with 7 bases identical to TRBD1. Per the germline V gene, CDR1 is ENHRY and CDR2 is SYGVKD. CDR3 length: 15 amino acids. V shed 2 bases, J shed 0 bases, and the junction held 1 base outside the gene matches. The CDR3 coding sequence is TGTGCCATCAGTGAGGACAGGGTCTCTGGAAACACCATATATTTT. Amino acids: CAISEDRVSGNTIYF.

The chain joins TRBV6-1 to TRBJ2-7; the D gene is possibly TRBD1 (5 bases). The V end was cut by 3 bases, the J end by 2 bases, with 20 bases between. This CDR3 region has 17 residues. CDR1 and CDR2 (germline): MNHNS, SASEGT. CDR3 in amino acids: CASSDPRARKGPYEQYF. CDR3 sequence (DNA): TGTGCCAGCAGTGACCCCAGGGCACGGAAGGGGCCCTACGAGCAGTACTTC.

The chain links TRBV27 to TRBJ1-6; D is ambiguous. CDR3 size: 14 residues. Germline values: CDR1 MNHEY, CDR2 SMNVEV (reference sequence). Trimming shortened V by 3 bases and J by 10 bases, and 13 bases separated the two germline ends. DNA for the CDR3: TGTGCCAGCAGTTTTTGGTCCAGGAACTCACCCCTCCACTTT. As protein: CASSFWSRNSPLHF.

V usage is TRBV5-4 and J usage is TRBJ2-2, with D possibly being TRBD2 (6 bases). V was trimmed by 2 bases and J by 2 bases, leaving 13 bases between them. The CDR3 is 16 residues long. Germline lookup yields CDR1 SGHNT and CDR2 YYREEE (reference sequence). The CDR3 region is CASSFLAGRNTGELFF. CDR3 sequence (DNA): TGTGCCAGCAGCTTCTTGGCGGGACGAAACACCGGGGAGCTGTTTTTT.

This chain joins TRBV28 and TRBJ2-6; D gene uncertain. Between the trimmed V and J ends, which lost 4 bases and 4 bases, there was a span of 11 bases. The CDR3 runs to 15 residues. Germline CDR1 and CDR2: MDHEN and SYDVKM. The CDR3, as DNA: TGTGCCAGCAGTTACGGAGCTTCCGGGGCCAACGTCCTGACTTTC. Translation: CASSYGASGANVLTF.

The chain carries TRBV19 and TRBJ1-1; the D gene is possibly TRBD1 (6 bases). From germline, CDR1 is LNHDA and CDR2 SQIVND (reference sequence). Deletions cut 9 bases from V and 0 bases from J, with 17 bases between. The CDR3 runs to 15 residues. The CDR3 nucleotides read TGTGCCAGCCTCACAACAGGGACCATGAACACTGAAGCTTTCTTT. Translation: CASLTTGTMNTEAFF.

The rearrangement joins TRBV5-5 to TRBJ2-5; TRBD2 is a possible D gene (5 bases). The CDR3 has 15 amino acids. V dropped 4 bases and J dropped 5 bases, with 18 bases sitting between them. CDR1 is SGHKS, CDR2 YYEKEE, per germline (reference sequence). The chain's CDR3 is CASSSHTSIGETQYF. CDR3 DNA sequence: TGTGCCAGCAGCAGCCATACTAGTATTGGGGAGACCCAGTACTTC.

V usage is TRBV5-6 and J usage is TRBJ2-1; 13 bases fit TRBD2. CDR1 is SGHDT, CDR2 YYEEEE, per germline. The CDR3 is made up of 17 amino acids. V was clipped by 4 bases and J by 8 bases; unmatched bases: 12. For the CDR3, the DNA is TGTGCCAGCAGCCAGGGACTAGCGGGAACGCGGGCGTATGAGCAGTTCTTC. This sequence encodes CASSQGLAGTRAYEQFF. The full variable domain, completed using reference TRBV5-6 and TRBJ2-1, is DAGVTQSPTHLIKTRGQQVTLRCSPKSGHDTVSWYQQALGQGPQFIFQYYEEEERQRGNFPDRFSGHQFPNYSSELNVNALLLGDSALYLCASSQGLAGTRAYEQFFGPGTRLTVL.

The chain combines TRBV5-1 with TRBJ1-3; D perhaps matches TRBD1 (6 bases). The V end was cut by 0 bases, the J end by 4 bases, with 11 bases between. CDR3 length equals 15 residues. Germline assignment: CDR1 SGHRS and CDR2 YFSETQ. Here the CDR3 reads CASSLVATGGNTIYF. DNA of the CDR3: TGCGCCAGCAGCTTGGTGGCCACAGGGGGAAACACCATATATTTT.

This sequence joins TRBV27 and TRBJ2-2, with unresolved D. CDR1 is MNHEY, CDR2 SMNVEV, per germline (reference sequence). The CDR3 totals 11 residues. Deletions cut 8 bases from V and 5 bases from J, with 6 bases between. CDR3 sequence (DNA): TGTGCCAGCGGGCAGACCGGGGAGCTGTTTTTT. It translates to CASGQTGELFF.

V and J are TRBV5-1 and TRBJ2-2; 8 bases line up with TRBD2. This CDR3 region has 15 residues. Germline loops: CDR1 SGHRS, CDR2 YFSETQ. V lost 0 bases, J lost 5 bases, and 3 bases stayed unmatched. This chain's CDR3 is CASSLGSGKTGELFF. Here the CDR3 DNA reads TGCGCCAGCAGCTTGGGTAGCGGGAAAACCGGGGAGCTGTTTTTT.